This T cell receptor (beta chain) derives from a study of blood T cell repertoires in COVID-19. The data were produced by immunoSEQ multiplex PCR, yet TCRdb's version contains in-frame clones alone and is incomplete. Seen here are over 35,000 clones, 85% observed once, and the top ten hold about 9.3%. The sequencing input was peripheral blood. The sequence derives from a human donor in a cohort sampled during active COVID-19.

CDR3 loop: CASSVETSGSKEQFF. CDR3 in DNA: TGTGCCAGCAGCGTAGAGACTAGCGGGAGTAAGGAGCAGTTCTTC. The gene calls are TRBV9 and TRBJ2-1, with 12 bases that match TRBD2. The CDR3 extends over 15 amino acids. V was clipped by 0 bases and J by 10 bases; unmatched bases: 5. The germline V gene encodes CDR1 SGDLS and CDR2 YYNGEE.